The rows below give T cell receptor beta chains drawn from one sample of a study of cytomegalovirus exposure and HLA in healthy donors. Using immunoSEQ multiplex PCR, the repertoire was profiled, and TCRdb retains in-frame clones only, with some absent. The table lists about 160,000 clones, about 88% of them singletons, with roughly 2.2% in the top ten. Sequenced: PBMCs. All receptors derive from a man between 18 and 29 years old in good health and CMV-seropositive. CDR3s include the opening cysteine and the closing phenylalanine or tryptophan. D genes are given only for firm matches. Expanded clones are given a class, and other clones once, few, many or no size at all.

abundance,len,v_gene,d_gene,j_gene,CDR3nt,CDR3aa
-,14,TRBV19,-,TRBJ1-2,TGTGCCAGTAGTATAGGCGGAGAGAGATATGGCTACACCTTC,CASSIGGERYGYTF
-,16,TRBV7-2,TRBD2,TRBJ2-1,TGTGCCAGCAGCTCCACCCACAGCGGGGGCAACAATGAGCAGTTCTTC,CASSSTHSGGNNEQFF
-,15,TRBV4-3,-,TRBJ2-5,TGCGCCAGCAGCCACGGGAGTAGGAACCAAGAGACCCAGTACTTC,CASSHGSRNQETQYF
-,14,TRBV7-9,TRBD1,TRBJ1-1,TGTGCCAGCAGCTCGGGACAGGTGAACACTGAAGCTTTCTTT,CASSSGQVNTEAFF
-,14,TRBV7-2,TRBD1,TRBJ2-5,TGTGCCAGCAGCCAACAGGGGGAGGAAGAGACCCAGTACTTC,CASSQQGEEETQYF
-,14,TRBV9,TRBD2,TRBJ2-5,TGTGCCAGCAGCGTATTCGGGGGGCAAGAGACCCAGTACTTC,CASSVFGGQETQYF
-,14,TRBV4-3,TRBD1,TRBJ2-2,TGCGCCAGCAGCCAAGGGACAGGTACCGGGGAGCTGTTTTTT,CASSQGTGTGELFF
-,13,TRBV30,TRBD1,TRBJ1-2,TGTGCCTGGGGGACAGGGCTTAACTATGGCTACACCTTC,CAWGTGLNYGYTF
-,14,TRBV7-2,TRBD1,TRBJ2-3,TGTGCCAGCAGCCCACCCAGGGGGCCAGATACGCAGTATTTT,CASSPPRGPDTQYF
once,16,TRBV25-1,-,TRBJ2-2,TGTGCCAGCAGTCAGAATCAAGGGGATAGGGCCGGGGAGCTGTTTTTT,CASSQNQGDRAGELFF
-,14,TRBV19,-,TRBJ1-5,TGTGCCAGTAGTATAAGGACAAGCAATCAGCCCCAGCATTTT,CASSIRTSNQPQHF
-,15,TRBV6-4,-,TRBJ1-1,TGTGCCAGCAGTGTAGAGGGTGGGGTGAACACTGAAGCTTTCTTT,CASSVEGGVNTEAFF
-,14,TRBV4-2,TRBD1,TRBJ2-7,TGTGCCAGCAGCCAGGAGGACAGGGTGGCTGAGCAGTACTTC,CASSQEDRVAEQYF
-,15,TRBV7-6,-,TRBJ1-4,TGTGCCAGCAGCTTAGGAGGGCTCACACAAGAAAAACTGTTTTTT,CASSLGGLTQEKLFF
few,13,TRBV19,-,TRBJ1-1,TGTGCCAGTAGTGTGTGGGCCTCCTCTGAAGCTTTCTTT,CASSVWASSEAFF
-,15,TRBV7-2,-,TRBJ2-1,TGTGCCAGCAGCTCCCCTGGTGTCGGGGGCAATGAGCAGTTCTTC,CASSSPGVGGNEQFF
-,15,TRBV30,-,TRBJ1-2,TGTGCCTGGAGTGTACGCTCCAGGGGTGGCTATGGCTACACCTTC,CAWSVRSRGGYGYTF
once,10,TRBV7-2,-,TRBJ1-1,TGTGCCAGCAGCTCGCGAGAAGCTTTCTTT,CASSSREAFF
few,12,TRBV29-1,-,TRBJ1-3,TGCAGCGTTCAACAGTCTGGAAACACCATATATTTT,CSVQQSGNTIYF
-,15,TRBV9,-,TRBJ1-1,TGTGCCAGCAGCGTAGATGGGCCGCTTAACACTGAAGCTTTCTTT,CASSVDGPLNTEAFF
-,16,TRBV27,-,TRBJ1-2,TGTGCCAGCAGTTTGGGTTTACGGGACTCTCGCTATGGCTACACCTTC,CASSLGLRDSRYGYTF
-,15,TRBV6-5,-,TRBJ1-3,TGTGCCAGCAGTTACGAACCGGTCTCTGGAAACACCATATATTTT,CASSYEPVSGNTIYF
-,15,TRBV19,TRBD1,TRBJ1-3,TGTGCCAGCTCCATCCAGGGGGCGCATGGAAACACCATATATTTT,CASSIQGAHGNTIYF
-,15,TRBV7-8,-,TRBJ2-1,TGTGCCAGCAGCTTGCAGGGGAGCTCCTACAATGAGCAGTTCTTC,CASSLQGSSYNEQFF
-,16,TRBV6-5,-,TRBJ2-6,TGTGCCAGCAGTTCGCCCACAGGGTTCGGGGCCAACGGCCTGACTTTC,CASSSPTGFGANGLTF
-,12,TRBV28,-,TRBJ1-1,TGTGCCAGCAGTTTTGTCGGGGGTAGAGCTTTCTTT,CASSFVGGRAFF
-,16,TRBV13,-,TRBJ2-7,TGTGCCAGCAGCCCCCAGACAGATCCTAGCTCCTACGAGCAGTACTTC,CASSPQTDPSSYEQYF
-,14,TRBV18,TRBD1,TRBJ1-4,TGTGCCAGCTCACCAGGGACAGGGAACGAAAAACTGTTTTTT,CASSPGTGNEKLFF
-,15,TRBV7-3,TRBD1,TRBJ1-1,TGTGCCAGCAGCTTAGTGGACAGGTCGAACACTGAAGCTTTCTTT,CASSLVDRSNTEAFF
-,17,TRBV7-9,-,TRBJ2-1,TGTGCCAGCAGCTTAGAGGGGGCGGGGGGTTCCTACAATGAGCAGTTCTTC,CASSLEGAGGSYNEQFF
-,13,TRBV7-9,-,TRBJ1-4,TGTGCCAGCAGCTATGGCGGGGTAGAAAAACTGTTTTTT,CASSYGGVEKLFF
-,14,TRBV5-1,-,TRBJ1-2,TGCGCCAGCAGCTTGGATACAGGGCCGTATGGCTACACCTTC,CASSLDTGPYGYTF
-,15,TRBV27,-,TRBJ2-7,TGTGCCAGCAGTCCCAGTACGACAGGCCGGATAGGGCAGTACTTC,CASSPSTTGRIGQYF
-,15,TRBV2,TRBD1,TRBJ1-1,TGTGCCAGCAGGGACAGGGACCGCTTGAACACTGAAGCTTTCTTT,CASRDRDRLNTEAFF
-,13,TRBV6-1,TRBD1,TRBJ1-1,TGTGCCAGCAGTCCTCAGGGGGGCACTGAAGCTTTCTTT,CASSPQGGTEAFF
-,15,TRBV7-9,-,TRBJ2-7,TGTGCCAGCAGCTTAGGCGCAGGGAGGCCCTACGAGCAGTACTTC,CASSLGAGRPYEQYF
once,17,TRBV4-1,TRBD2,TRBJ2-3,TGCGCCAGCAGCCAAGATCGGGGCGGGGGGGGGACAGATACGCAGTATTTT,CASSQDRGGGGTDTQYF
-,17,TRBV27,TRBD1,TRBJ1-5,TGTGCCAGCAGTCCCCTGAGACAGGGGAAGGGGTATCAGCCCCAGCATTTT,CASSPLRQGKGYQPQHF
-,14,TRBV5-6,TRBD1,TRBJ1-2,TGTGCCAGCAGCTTGGGGACAGGGGCCTATGGCTACACCTTC,CASSLGTGAYGYTF
-,13,TRBV6-6,-,TRBJ2-2,TGTGCCAGCAGCCGCAGGGACACCGGGGAGCTGTTTTTT,CASSRRDTGELFF
-,14,TRBV11-3,TRBD1,TRBJ2-4,TGTGCCAGCAGCTTAGTGGACAGGGGGGACATTCAGTACTTC,CASSLVDRGDIQYF
-,12,TRBV29-1,TRBD2,TRBJ2-3,TGCAGCGGCGGGGGGGACACAGATACGCAGTATTTT,CSGGGDTDTQYF
-,14,TRBV4-2,-,TRBJ1-2,TGTGCCAGCAGCCAAGCGGGGGGCGACTATGGCTACACCTTC,CASSQAGGDYGYTF
-,16,TRBV7-3,-,TRBJ2-3,TGTGCCAGCAGCGCAGGACGTGGGGGGGCCGAGGAGACGCAGTATTTT,CASSAGRGGAEETQYF
-,13,TRBV2,-,TRBJ1-5,TGTGCCAGCAGTGACGAGGGGGACCAGCCCCAGCATTTT,CASSDEGDQPQHF
-,17,TRBV6-1,TRBD1,TRBJ1-4,TGTGCCAGCAGTGAAATGGGGGTCGGGACAGGGGGCGAAAAACTGTTTTTT,CASSEMGVGTGGEKLFF
-,13,TRBV10-2,TRBD1,TRBJ2-1,TGCGCCAGTGGGGACAGGTGGGACAATGAGCAGTTCTTC,CASGDRWDNEQFF
-,15,TRBV10-1,-,TRBJ2-2,TGCGCCAGCAGACCTGACTACGCGAACACCGGGGAGCTGTTTTTT,CASRPDYANTGELFF
-,15,TRBV13,TRBD1,TRBJ2-5,TGTGCCAGCAGCTTCCGGGACAGGGCGACAGAGACCCAGTACTTC,CASSFRDRATETQYF
-,15,TRBV11-2,-,TRBJ1-1,TGTGCCAGCAGCTTCACGGACGGGATGAACACTGAAGCTTTCTTT,CASSFTDGMNTEAFF
-,15,TRBV18,-,TRBJ2-4,TGTGCCAGCTCACAGCTCGGTGGGAAGGGAGACATTCAGTACTTC,CASSQLGGKGDIQYF
-,15,TRBV9,-,TRBJ2-2,TGTGCCAGCAGCCCGAGGACTAAGAACACCGGGGAGCTGTTTTTT,CASSPRTKNTGELFF
few,14,TRBV12-5,-,TRBJ1-4,TGTGCCAGTCGGGGGGGCTCGTCGTTTGAAAAACTGTTTTTT,CASRGGSSFEKLFF
-,15,TRBV18,-,TRBJ1-4,TGTGCCAGCTCACCTGAAAGGACAGCCACAACAAAACTGTTTTTT,CASSPERTATTKLFF
-,13,TRBV30,-,TRBJ1-5,TGTGCCTGGAGTGTGGGCTTCAATCAGCCCCAGCATTTT,CAWSVGFNQPQHF
once,18,TRBV4-2,TRBD2,TRBJ2-5,TGTGCCAGCAGCCAAGAGGAAGTGTCGGGACTAGCGGAAGAGACCCAGTACTTC,CASSQEEVSGLAEETQYF
-,16,TRBV7-9,TRBD2,TRBJ2-2,TGTGCCATGCACGGGAGCGGGGGGCCGAACACCGGGGAGCTGTTTTTT,CAMHGSGGPNTGELFF
-,13,TRBV5-5,-,TRBJ1-2,TGTGCCAGCAGCCCCGAGACAGCCTATGGCTACACCTTC,CASSPETAYGYTF